This TCR beta chain emerged from a study of blood T cell repertoires in COVID-19. As for the study in general: COVID-19 samples collected from the United States, Italy and Spain covered acute and convalescent phases.

The CDR3 spans 15 residues. Deletions cut 2 bases from V and 9 bases from J, with 16 bases between. Germline lookup yields CDR1 KGHDR and CDR2 SFDVKD. Source study methods: Reference gene primer amplification in the assay estimated nucleated cell counts. Produced via immunoSEQ multiplex PCR; TCRdb's table is partial and in-frame only. Clone size and V and J calls were adopted from that table, with D and trimming inferred from the DNA. This table has about 130,000 clones, around 81% appearing once. While infection was still active, Seattle patients were enrolled and then followed longitudinally. V and J are TRBV24-1 and TRBJ2-1; D is perhaps TRBD2 (6 bases). The TCR was taken from a young man with COVID-19, enrolled during active disease. The material sequenced was peripheral blood. The CDR3 DNA is TGTGCCACCAGTGATTCTACGATATCCGGGGGTGAGCAGTTCTTC. Translation: CATSDSTISGGEQFF.